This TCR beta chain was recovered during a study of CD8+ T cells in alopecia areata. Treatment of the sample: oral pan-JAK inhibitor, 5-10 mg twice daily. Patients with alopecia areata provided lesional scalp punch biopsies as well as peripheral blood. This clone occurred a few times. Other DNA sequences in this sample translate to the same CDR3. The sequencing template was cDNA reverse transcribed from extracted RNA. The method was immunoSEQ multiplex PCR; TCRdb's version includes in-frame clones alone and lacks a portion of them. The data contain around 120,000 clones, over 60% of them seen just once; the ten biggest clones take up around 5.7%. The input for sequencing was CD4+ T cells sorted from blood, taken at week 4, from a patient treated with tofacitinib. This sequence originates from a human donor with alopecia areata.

DNA of the CDR3: TGTGCCAGCAGCGTAGGGGGATACACTGAAGCTTTCTTT. It translates to CASSVGGYTEAFF. J is TRBJ1-1 and V is TRBV9, with D hard to call. V lost 0 bases and J 3 bases, leaving 6 bases between the germline ends. The germline CDR1 and CDR2 sequences are SGDLS and YYNGEE. CDR3 length equals 13 residues. Using reference TRBV9 and TRBJ1-1 for the parts outside the CDR3, the full variable domain is DSGVTQTPKHLITATGQRVTLRCSPRSGDLSVYWYQQSLDQGLQFLIQYYNGEERAKGNILERFSAQQFPDLHSELNLSSLELGDSALYFCASSVGGYTEAFFGQGTRLTVV.